Listed below are T cell receptor beta chains from one sample, sequenced in a study of long-term antiretroviral therapy in people with HIV. Assay: immunoSEQ multiplex PCR; the TCRdb copy retains only in-frame clones and omits some. The sample carries about 30,000 clones, around 93% recorded once. The sample was unsorted PBMCs, taken around 7.4 years after starting antiretroviral therapy. The receptors derive from a man in his forties or fifties with HIV. CDR3s include the opening cysteine and the closing phenylalanine or tryptophan. D genes are given only for firm matches. Clone size is stated in some rows and not others, as once, few, many or a class when expanded.

v_gene	j_gene	abundance	d_gene	CDR3aa	CDR3nt
TRBV5-4	TRBJ2-7	-	-	CASSLRGYEQYF	TGTGCCAGCAGCTTGCGAGGGTACGAGCAGTACTTC
TRBV11-2	TRBJ1-2	-	-	CASSPDRLSGYTF	TGTGCCAGCAGCCCTGACAGGTTATCCGGCTACACCTTC
TRBV2	TRBJ2-1	-	TRBD2	CASGETSGGAGEQFF	TGTGCCAGCGGTGAGACTAGCGGGGGGGCCGGTGAGCAGTTCTTC
TRBV11-2	TRBJ1-6	-	-	CASSSTGSYNSPLHF	TGTGCCAGCAGCTCCACAGGGTCCTATAATTCACCCCTCCACTTT
TRBV2	TRBJ1-2	-	-	CASSADSRGGYTF	TGTGCCAGCAGTGCAGACTCCCGGGGCGGCTACACCTTC
TRBV5-1	TRBJ2-2	-	-	CASALLAGTGELFF	TGCGCCAGCGCCTTACTAGCCGGCACCGGGGAGCTGTTTTTT
TRBV7-2	TRBJ1-3	-	-	CASSLRGQPGNTIYF	TGTGCCAGCAGCTTAAGGGGACAACCTGGAAACACCATATATTTT
TRBV4-1	TRBJ2-2	medium-sized	-	CASSPLTGELFF	TGCGCCAGCAGCCCTTTGACCGGGGAGCTGTTTTTT
TRBV5-1	TRBJ1-2	-	TRBD1	CASSLGTGDGYTF	TGCGCCAGCAGCTTGGGGACAGGGGATGGCTACACCTTC
TRBV5-4	TRBJ1-5	-	TRBD1	CASSFLDRGQNQPQHF	TGTGCCAGCAGCTTCCTGGACAGGGGTCAAAATCAGCCCCAGCATTTT
TRBV21-1	TRBJ2-7	-	-	CASSKWGQGDYEQYF	TGTGCCAGCAGCAAATGGGGACAGGGGGACTACGAGCAGTACTTC
TRBV7-9	TRBJ1-2	-	-	CASSLQTLYGYTF	TGTGCCAGCAGCCTTCAGACTCTCTATGGCTACACCTTC
TRBV9	TRBJ1-1	-	-	CASSVAGFSTEAFF	TGTGCCAGCAGCGTAGCTGGTTTTAGCACTGAAGCTTTCTTT
TRBV14	TRBJ2-7	-	-	CASSQVRFYEQYF	TGTGCCAGCAGCCAAGTGCGTTTTTACGAGCAGTACTTC
TRBV5-6	TRBJ2-7	few	-	CASSLGSSYEQYF	TGTGCCAGCAGCTTGGGCAGCTCCTACGAGCAGTACTTC
TRBV7-9	TRBJ2-7	-	-	CASSLGGDRSSYEQYF	TGTGCCAGCAGCTTAGGGGGGGATAGAAGCTCCTACGAGCAGTACTTC
TRBV30	TRBJ1-1	once	-	CAWSVGDNTEAFF	TGTGCCTGGAGTGTCGGGGATAACACTGAAGCTTTCTTT
TRBV23-1	TRBJ1-3	-	TRBD1	CASSPRDSASGNTIYF	TGCGCCAGCAGTCCCCGGGACAGCGCTTCTGGAAACACCATATATTTT
TRBV27	TRBJ2-6	-	TRBD2	CASRGGAGANVLTF	TGTGCCAGCAGGGGAGGGGCTGGGGCCAACGTCCTGACTTTC
TRBV5-6	TRBJ1-1	once	-	CASSQTVNTEAFF	TGTGCCAGCAGCCAGACAGTGAACACTGAAGCTTTCTTT
TRBV29-1	TRBJ1-5	-	-	CSVRNSNQPQHF	TGCAGCGTTAGGAACAGCAATCAGCCCCAGCATTTT
TRBV5-4	TRBJ2-3	once	-	CASSLGVSSTDTQYF	TGTGCCAGCAGCTTAGGGGTTTCTAGCACAGATACGCAGTATTTT
TRBV6-5	TRBJ2-1	-	TRBD2	CASGAGPDNEQFF	TGTGCCAGCGGAGCGGGGCCCGACAATGAGCAGTTCTTC
TRBV5-8	TRBJ2-7	few	-	CASSLKAQTYEQYF	TGTGCCAGCAGCTTGAAGGCACAGACCTACGAGCAGTACTTC
TRBV6-5	TRBJ2-1	few	-	CASKRNPYNEQFF	TGTGCCAGCAAACGGAACCCCTACAATGAGCAGTTCTTC
TRBV9	TRBJ2-6	-	TRBD2	CASSVLAGGSSGANVLTF	TGTGCCAGCAGCGTACTAGCGGGGGGGAGCTCTGGGGCCAACGTCCTGACTTTC
TRBV4-3	TRBJ2-3	-	TRBD2	CASSHPGTSGVADTQYF	TGCGCCAGCAGCCATCCCGGGACTAGCGGGGTCGCAGATACGCAGTATTTT
TRBV4-1	TRBJ2-6	-	-	CASSLESSGANVLTF	TGCGCCAGCAGCCTCGAGAGCTCTGGGGCCAACGTCCTGACTTTC
TRBV6-5	TRBJ2-3	-	-	CASSYGQGTDTQYF	TGTGCCAGCAGTTACGGGCAGGGAACAGATACGCAGTATTTT
TRBV7-2	TRBJ1-4	-	-	CASSLDGGGLFF	TGTGCCAGCAGCTTAGATGGCGGAGGACTGTTTTTT
TRBV21-1	TRBJ1-6	-	-	CASSGRNNSPLHF	TGTGCCAGCAGCGGAAGGAATAATTCACCCCTCCACTTT
TRBV7-2	TRBJ2-7	once	TRBD1	CASSFLRDRGNEQYF	TGTGCCAGCAGCTTTCTCCGGGACAGGGGAAACGAGCAGTACTTC
TRBV11-2	TRBJ1-2	-	-	CASSLAAAVYGYTF	TGTGCCAGCAGCTTAGCGGCAGCAGTCTATGGCTACACCTTC
TRBV27	TRBJ1-2	-	-	CASSPYGDGYTF	TGTGCCAGCAGTCCATACGGGGATGGCTACACCTTC
TRBV19	TRBJ1-1	-	-	CASSINYYEAFF	TGTGCCAGTAGTATAAATTATTATGAAGCTTTCTTT
TRBV30	TRBJ1-5	-	-	CAWSSGGAQPQHF	TGTGCCTGGAGTTCCGGGGGCGCCCAGCCCCAGCATTTT
TRBV9	TRBJ2-3	-	-	CASSVGSLPGDTQYF	TGTGCCAGCAGCGTCGGGTCACTTCCCGGAGATACGCAGTATTTT
TRBV27	TRBJ1-2	-	-	CASSWTGDGGYTF	TGTGCCAGCAGTTGGACCGGGGATGGAGGCTACACCTTC
TRBV5-4	TRBJ2-4	once	TRBD1	CASSLGDSLAKNIQYF	TGTGCCAGCAGCTTGGGGGACAGTCTAGCCAAAAACATTCAGTACTTC
TRBV11-2	TRBJ2-2	-	TRBD2	CASSGGTPAGGPNTGELFF	TGTGCCAGCAGCGGGGGAACCCCAGCGGGGGGGCCGAACACCGGGGAGCTGTTTTTT
TRBV7-2	TRBJ2-3	-	TRBD1	CASSNRDRGTDTQYF	TGTGCCAGCAGCAACCGGGACAGAGGCACAGATACGCAGTATTTT
TRBV19	TRBJ2-3	once	-	CASSIDYSGTALQDTQYF	TGTGCCAGTAGTATAGATTATTCAGGGACGGCCCTCCAAGATACGCAGTATTTT
TRBV29-1	TRBJ1-1	-	-	CSVDPGQKEAEAFF	TGCAGCGTTGACCCGGGACAAAAGGAGGCTGAAGCTTTCTTT
TRBV5-6	TRBJ2-5	-	-	CASSLDPGRWQETQYF	TGTGCCAGCAGCTTGGATCCAGGGCGCTGGCAAGAGACCCAGTACTTC
TRBV10-3	TRBJ1-2	-	-	CAISVDGDYGYTF	TGTGCCATCAGTGTTGACGGCGACTATGGCTACACCTTC
TRBV7-2	TRBJ1-6	-	-	CASSSGSLYNSPLHF	TGTGCCAGCAGCTCCGGGTCCCTATACAATTCACCCCTCCACTTT
TRBV5-1	TRBJ2-7	-	TRBD1	CASSLQSDRVRTYEQYF	TGCGCCAGCAGCTTGCAATCCGACAGGGTACGCACCTACGAGCAGTACTTC
TRBV19	TRBJ2-1	-	-	CASRFRTGNNEQFF	TGTGCCAGTAGGTTTCGGACTGGCAACAATGAGCAGTTCTTC
TRBV28	TRBJ1-6	-	-	CASSLSASPLHF	TGTGCCAGCAGTTTATCTGCTTCACCCCTCCACTTT
TRBV4-2	TRBJ1-1	medium-sized	-	CASSPKARGGTEAFF	TGTGCCAGCAGCCCCAAAGCCAGGGGCGGCACTGAAGCTTTCTTT
TRBV4-3	TRBJ2-3	once	-	CASSQDSGGADTQYF	TGCGCCAGCAGCCAAGATAGTGGGGGCGCAGATACGCAGTATTTT
TRBV18	TRBJ2-3	-	-	CASSQSSGKRGTDTQYF	TGTGCCAGCTCACAGAGCTCCGGGAAAAGGGGAACAGATACGCAGTATTTT